What follows describes a single T cell receptor (beta chain). This record comes from a study of control samples from healthy donors and cancer patients. The V gene end was trimmed by 7 bases and the J gene end by 2 bases; junction bases not matched to a gene: 10. There are 17 residues in the CDR3. The V gene's germline CDR1 is SGDLS and CDR2 YYNGEE. Measured with immunoSEQ multiplex PCR; TCRdb has only the in-frame clones, and not every one. The table lists approximately 70,000 clones, roughly 91% of them singletons. V usage is TRBV9 and J usage is TRBJ2-7; 15 bases line up with TRBD2. The TCR sequence derives from a man aged 55 to 70 with lung cancer. Input material: PBMCs. In DNA, the CDR3 is TGTGCCAGCTCTCCGGGACTAGCGGGGGGCGGAACCTACGAGCAGTACTTC. This translates into CASSPGLAGGGTYEQYF.